The T cell receptor (beta chain) under discussion was sequenced for a study of cytomegalovirus exposure and HLA in healthy donors. Findings and limits, study-wide: Productive rates of about 87% or about 30% were seen for most TCR beta V segments in an earlier analysis.

Trimming left V 6 bases short and J 8 bases short, with 20 bases between. Germline V gene lookup returns CDR1 MDHEN and CDR2 SYDVKM. The CDR3 is 16 amino acids. PCR employed 60 Vbeta and 13 Jbeta primers. Profiling relied on immunoSEQ multiplex PCR, and the TCRdb table lists in-frame clones only, not all of them. The sample consists of 210,000 or so clones, approximately 83% of them appearing once. As concerns this clone: Its cognate antigen is unknown.

The chain joins TRBV28 to TRBJ1-6; D possibly corresponds to TRBD1 (5 bases). This TCR derives from a girl between 5 and 17 years old in good health and CMV-seronegative. Sequences were obtained from PBMCs. CDR3 sequence: CASSPTLGTGDSPLHF. The CDR3 DNA reads as TGTGCCAGCAGCCCGACCTTAGGAACGGGGGATTCACCCCTCCACTTT.